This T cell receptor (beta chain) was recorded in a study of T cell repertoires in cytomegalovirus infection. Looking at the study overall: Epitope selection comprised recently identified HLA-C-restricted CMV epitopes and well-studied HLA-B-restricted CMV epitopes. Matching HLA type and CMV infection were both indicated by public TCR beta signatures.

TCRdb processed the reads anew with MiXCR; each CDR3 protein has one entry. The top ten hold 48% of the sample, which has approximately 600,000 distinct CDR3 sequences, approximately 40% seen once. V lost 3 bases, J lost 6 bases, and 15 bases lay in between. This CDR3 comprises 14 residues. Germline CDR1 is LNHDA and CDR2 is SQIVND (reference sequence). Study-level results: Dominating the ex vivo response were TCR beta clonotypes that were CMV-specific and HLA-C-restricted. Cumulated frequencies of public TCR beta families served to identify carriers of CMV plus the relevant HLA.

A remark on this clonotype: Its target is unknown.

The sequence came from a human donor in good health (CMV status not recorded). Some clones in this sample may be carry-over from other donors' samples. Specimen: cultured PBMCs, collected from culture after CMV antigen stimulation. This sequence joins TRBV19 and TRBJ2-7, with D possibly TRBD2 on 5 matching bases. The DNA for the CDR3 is TGTGCCAGTAGTATCCCCGCGACGGCGGGCGAGCAGTACTTC. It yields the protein CASSIPATAGEQYF.